The 8 T cell receptor beta chains listed next were all sequenced from one sample in a study of PD-L1 blockade in urothelial cancer. The assay was immunoSEQ multiplex PCR, and TCRdb's table has in-frame clones only and misses some. The sample gives some 52,000 clones, roughly 84% of which show up once; 5.8% is in the top ten. This specimen was PBMCs, taken around atezolizumab (anti-PD-L1) treatment. These receptors were collected from a man in his forties with urothelial cancer.

This rearrangement joins TRBV6-5 to TRBJ2-1, with 7 bases that match TRBD1. The CDR3 covers 13 residues. V lost 4 bases and J lost 8; bases outside the gene matches: 5. CDR1 is MNHEY, CDR2 SVGAGI, per germline. The DNA of the CDR3 is TGTGCCAGCAGTTCGACAGGGAACTATGAGCAGTTCTTC. Its translation: CASSSTGNYEQFF.

V is TRBV18 and J is TRBJ1-2; the D is unclear. Germline-derived CDR1 and CDR2 are KGHSH and LQKENI. V lost 0 bases to trimming and J lost 0 bases, with 14 bases between them. This CDR3 has 17 residues. The CDR3 spells CASSPPVQTATNYGYTF. Here the CDR3 DNA reads TGTGCCAGCTCACCACCGGTCCAAACAGCCACTAACTATGGCTACACCTTC.

Worth noting for this clone: The junction departs from the called germline gene at one end, perhaps through a read error. This rearrangement joins TRBV10-3 to TRBJ1-1; the match to TRBD1 covers 7 bases. The CDR3 runs 12 residues. Per the germline V gene, CDR1 is ENHRY and CDR2 is SYGVKD. CDR3 residues: CDAQGFNTEAFF. CDR3 sequence (DNA): TGCGATGCACAGGGGTTTAACACTGAAGCTTTCTTT.

DNA for the CDR3: TGTGCCACCGCACCGGGACAGATCCGCACCGGGGAGCTGTTTTTT. This gives the protein CATAPGQIRTGELFF. This chain uses TRBV6-5 with TRBJ2-2, with TRBD1 matching over 7 bases. The germline gives CDR1 MNHEY, CDR2 SVGAGI. This CDR3 is built from 15 residues. Trimming at V came to 10 bases and at J to 4 bases, leaving 12 bases not matched to a gene.

This clone came up once. The chain employs TRBV30 and TRBJ2-1; the match to TRBD2 covers 9 bases. Germline-derived CDR1 and CDR2 are GTSNPN and SVGIG (reference sequence). V shed 3 bases and J 9 bases; nucleotides not matched to a gene: 12. CDR3 length equals 15 residues. This CDR3 is CAWRPLGGRVGEQFF. In DNA, the CDR3 is TGTGCCTGGAGGCCACTCGGCGGGAGGGTTGGTGAGCAGTTCTTC.

The chain uses TRBV28 and TRBJ2-3, with D perhaps TRBD1 (5 bases). Germline V lookup: CDR1 MDHEN, CDR2 SYDVKM. V lost 6 bases and J lost 2, with 15 bases in between. The CDR3 runs 15 residues. CDR3 in DNA: TGTGCCAGCAGCTCAGGGCAGGCACACACAGATACGCAGTATTTT. Translated, it gives CASSSGQAHTDTQYF.

This clone appeared a single time. This chain connects TRBV13 to TRBJ1-5, with D maybe TRBD1 (6 bases). CDR3 size: 14 residues. The germline V gene encodes CDR1 PRHDT and CDR2 FYEKMQ (reference sequence). Trimming stripped 3 bases from V and 3 bases from J, with 9 bases between. Here the CDR3 reads CASSFRDTNQPQHF. The CDR3 DNA sequence: TGTGCCAGCAGCTTCCGGGACACCAATCAGCCCCAGCATTTT.

The V and J genes are TRBV7-9 and TRBJ2-7, with 7 bases that match TRBD1. After removal of 6 bases from V and 5 bases from J, the junction contained 7 bases not matched to a gene. The CDR3 sequence is 13 residues long. CDR1 is SEHNR and CDR2 is FQNEAQ in the germline V gene (reference sequence). The CDR3 here is CASSRDRVHEQYF. As DNA, the CDR3 is TGTGCCAGCAGTAGAGACAGGGTCCACGAGCAGTACTTC.